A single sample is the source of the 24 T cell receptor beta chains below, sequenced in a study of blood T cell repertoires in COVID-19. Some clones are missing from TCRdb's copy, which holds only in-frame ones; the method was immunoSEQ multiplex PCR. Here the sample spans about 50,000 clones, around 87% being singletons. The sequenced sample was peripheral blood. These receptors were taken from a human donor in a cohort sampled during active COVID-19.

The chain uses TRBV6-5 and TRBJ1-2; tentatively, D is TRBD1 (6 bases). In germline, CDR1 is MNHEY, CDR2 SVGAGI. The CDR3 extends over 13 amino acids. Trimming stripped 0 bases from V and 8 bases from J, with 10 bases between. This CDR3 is CASSYSGGLGYTF. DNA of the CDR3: TGTGCCAGCAGTTACTCCGGGGGGCTGGGCTACACCTTC.

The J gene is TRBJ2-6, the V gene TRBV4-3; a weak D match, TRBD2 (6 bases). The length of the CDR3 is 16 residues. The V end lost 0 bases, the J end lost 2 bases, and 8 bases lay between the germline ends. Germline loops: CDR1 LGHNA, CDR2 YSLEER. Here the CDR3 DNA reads TGCGCCAGCAGCCAAGATCCGGGGGCTGGGGCCAACGTCCTGACTTTC. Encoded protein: CASSQDPGAGANVLTF.

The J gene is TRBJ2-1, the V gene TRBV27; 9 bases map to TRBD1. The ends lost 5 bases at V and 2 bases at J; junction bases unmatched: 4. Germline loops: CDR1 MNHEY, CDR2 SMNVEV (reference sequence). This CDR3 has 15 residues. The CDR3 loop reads CASSRGQGTYNEQFF. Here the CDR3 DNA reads TGTGCCAGCAGTAGGGGACAGGGAACCTACAATGAGCAGTTCTTC.

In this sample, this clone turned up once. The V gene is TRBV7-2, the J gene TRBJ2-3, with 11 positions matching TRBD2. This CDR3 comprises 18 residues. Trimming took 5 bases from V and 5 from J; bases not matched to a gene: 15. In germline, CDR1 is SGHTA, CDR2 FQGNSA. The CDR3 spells CASSLRSWTSGLGDTQYF. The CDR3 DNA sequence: TGTGCCAGCAGCCTACGGTCTTGGACTAGCGGGTTGGGAGATACGCAGTATTTT.

The CDR3 nucleotides are TGTGCCAGCAGTTTAGCAGGGGCCTACGAGCAGTACTTC. It translates to CASSLAGAYEQYF. The chain joins TRBV12-3 or TRBV12-4 to TRBJ2-7; D is possibly TRBD1 (5 bases). The CDR3 extends over 13 amino acids. The V gene lost 0 bases and the J gene lost 2 bases, with 5 bases spanning the gap.

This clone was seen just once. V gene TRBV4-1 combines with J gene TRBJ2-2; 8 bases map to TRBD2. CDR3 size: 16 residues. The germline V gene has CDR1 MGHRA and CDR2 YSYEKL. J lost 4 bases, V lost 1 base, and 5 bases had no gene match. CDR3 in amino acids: CASSQVAGGITGELFF. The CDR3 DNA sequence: TGCGCCAGCAGCCAAGTTGCGGGGGGAATCACCGGGGAGCTGTTTTTT.

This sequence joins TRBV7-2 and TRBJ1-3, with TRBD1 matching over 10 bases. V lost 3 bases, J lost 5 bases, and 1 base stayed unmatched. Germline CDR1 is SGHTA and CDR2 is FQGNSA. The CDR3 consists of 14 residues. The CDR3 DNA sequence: TGTGCCAGCAGCTTGACAGGGGGCAGAAACACCATATATTTT. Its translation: CASSLTGGRNTIYF.

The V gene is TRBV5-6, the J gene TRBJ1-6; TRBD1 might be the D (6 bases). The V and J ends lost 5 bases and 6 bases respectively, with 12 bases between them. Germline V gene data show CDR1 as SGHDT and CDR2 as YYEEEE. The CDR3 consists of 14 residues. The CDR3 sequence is CASSQDRSNSPLHF. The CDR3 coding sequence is TGTGCCAGCAGTCAAGACAGGTCTAATTCACCCCTCCACTTT.

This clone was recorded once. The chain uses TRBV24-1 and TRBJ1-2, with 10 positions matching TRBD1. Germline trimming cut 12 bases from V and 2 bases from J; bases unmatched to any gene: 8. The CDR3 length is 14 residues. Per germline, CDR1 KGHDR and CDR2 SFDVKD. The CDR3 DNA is TGTGCCCCATCTCCGGGACAGGGGAACTATGGCTACACCTTC. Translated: CAPSPGQGNYGYTF.

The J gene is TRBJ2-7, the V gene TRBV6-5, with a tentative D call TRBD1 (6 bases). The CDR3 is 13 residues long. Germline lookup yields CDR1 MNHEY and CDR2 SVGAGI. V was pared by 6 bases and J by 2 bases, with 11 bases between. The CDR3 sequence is CASRRQVTYEQYF. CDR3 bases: TGTGCCAGCAGAAGACAGGTTACCTACGAGCAGTACTTC.

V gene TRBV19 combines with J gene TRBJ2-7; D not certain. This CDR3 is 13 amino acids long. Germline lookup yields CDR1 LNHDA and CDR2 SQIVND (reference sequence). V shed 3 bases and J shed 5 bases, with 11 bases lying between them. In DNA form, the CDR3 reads TGTGCCAGTAGTATGGGCTCGGTGAACGAGCAGTACTTC. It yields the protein CASSMGSVNEQYF.

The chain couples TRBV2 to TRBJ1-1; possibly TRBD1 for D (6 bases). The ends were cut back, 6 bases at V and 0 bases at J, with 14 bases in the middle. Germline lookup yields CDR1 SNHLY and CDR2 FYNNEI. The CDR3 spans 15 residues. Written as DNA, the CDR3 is TGTGCCAGCAGCCACCCTGGGGGCCTGAACACTGAAGCTTTCTTT. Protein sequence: CASSHPGGLNTEAFF.

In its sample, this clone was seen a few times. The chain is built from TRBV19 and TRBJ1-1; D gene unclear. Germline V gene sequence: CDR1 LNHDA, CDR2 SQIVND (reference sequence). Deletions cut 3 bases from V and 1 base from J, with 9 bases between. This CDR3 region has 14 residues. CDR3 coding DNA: TGTGCCAGTAGTATGAGCGGCAGGAACACTGAAGCTTTCTTT. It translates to CASSMSGRNTEAFF.

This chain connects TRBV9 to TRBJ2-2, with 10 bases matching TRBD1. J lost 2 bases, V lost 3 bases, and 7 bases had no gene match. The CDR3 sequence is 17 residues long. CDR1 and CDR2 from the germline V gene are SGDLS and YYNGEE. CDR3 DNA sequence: TGTGCCAGCAGCGGTGAGACGACAGGGGGCAACACCGGGGAGCTGTTTTTT. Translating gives CASSGETTGGNTGELFF.

CDR3 loop: CASSIYLGVREKLFF. The CDR3 coding sequence is TGTGCCAGTAGTATCTATCTTGGAGTAAGGGAAAAACTGTTTTTT. The chain couples TRBV19 to TRBJ1-4; D gene unclear. The CDR3 has 15 amino acids. Trimming removed 3 bases from V and 8 bases from J, with 16 bases in between. Germline V CDR1 and CDR2: LNHDA, SQIVND (reference sequence).

As DNA, the CDR3 is TGTGCCAGCAGTTACTCACCGGGACAGGCGTCCTACGAGCAGTACTTC. Protein product: CASSYSPGQASYEQYF. This rearrangement joins TRBV6-6 to TRBJ2-7; 8 bases align to TRBD1. There are 16 residues in the CDR3. V was clipped by 0 bases and J by 1 base; unmatched bases: 5. Germline V gives CDR1 MNHNY, CDR2 SVGAGI (reference sequence).

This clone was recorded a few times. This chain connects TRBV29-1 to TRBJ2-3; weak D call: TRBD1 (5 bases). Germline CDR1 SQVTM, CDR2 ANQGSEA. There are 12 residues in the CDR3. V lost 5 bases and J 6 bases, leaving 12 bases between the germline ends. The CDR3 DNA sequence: TGCAGCGTTAGTCAGGGTGGCGATACGCAGTATTTT. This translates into CSVSQGGDTQYF.

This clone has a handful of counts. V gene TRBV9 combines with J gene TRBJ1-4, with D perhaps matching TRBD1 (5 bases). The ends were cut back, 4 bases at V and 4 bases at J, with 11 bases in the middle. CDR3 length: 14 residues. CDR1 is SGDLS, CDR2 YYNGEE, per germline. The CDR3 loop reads CASSSSGNNEKLFF. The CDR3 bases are TGTGCCAGCAGCAGTTCAGGGAATAATGAAAAACTGTTTTTT.

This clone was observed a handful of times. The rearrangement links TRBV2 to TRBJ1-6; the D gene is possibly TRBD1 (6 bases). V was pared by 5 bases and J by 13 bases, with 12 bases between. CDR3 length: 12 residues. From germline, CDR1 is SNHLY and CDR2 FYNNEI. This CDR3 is CASSPPGEPLHF. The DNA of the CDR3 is TGTGCCAGCAGTCCTCCAGGGGAGCCCCTCCACTTT.

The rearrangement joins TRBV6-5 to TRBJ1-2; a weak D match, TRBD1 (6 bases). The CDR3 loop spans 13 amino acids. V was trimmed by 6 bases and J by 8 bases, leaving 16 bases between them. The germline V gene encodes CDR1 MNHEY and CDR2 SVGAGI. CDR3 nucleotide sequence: TGTGCCAGCAGCCAGGACAGTCGGGGAGGCTACACCTTC. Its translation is CASSQDSRGGYTF.

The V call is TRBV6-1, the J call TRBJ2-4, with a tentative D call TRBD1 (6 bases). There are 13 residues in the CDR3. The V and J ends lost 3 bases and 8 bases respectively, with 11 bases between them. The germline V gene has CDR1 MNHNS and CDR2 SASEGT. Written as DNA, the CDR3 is TGTGCCAGCAGTGATGTAGGGGGAGACATTCAGTACTTC. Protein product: CASSDVGGDIQYF.

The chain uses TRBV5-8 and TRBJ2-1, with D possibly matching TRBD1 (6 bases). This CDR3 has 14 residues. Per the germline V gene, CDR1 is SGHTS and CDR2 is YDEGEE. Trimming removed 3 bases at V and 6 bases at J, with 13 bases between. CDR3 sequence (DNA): TGTGCCAGCAGCTCCACCAACAGGGCCAATGAGCAGTTCTTC. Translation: CASSSTNRANEQFF.

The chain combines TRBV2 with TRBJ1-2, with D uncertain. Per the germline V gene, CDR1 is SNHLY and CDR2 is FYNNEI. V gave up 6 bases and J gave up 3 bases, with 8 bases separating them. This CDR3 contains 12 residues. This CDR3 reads CASSGSYYGYTF. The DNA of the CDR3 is TGTGCCAGCAGCGGGAGCTACTATGGCTACACCTTC.

The chain's CDR3 is CASSPSLAGPVEQYF. Here the CDR3 DNA reads TGTGCCAGCAGCCCGTCCCTAGCGGGTCCTGTCGAGCAGTACTTC. The V and J genes are TRBV11-2 and TRBJ2-7, with 8 bases identical to TRBD2. The CDR3 has 15 residues. Germline V lookup: CDR1 SGHAT, CDR2 FQNNGV. V lost 5 bases, J lost 6 bases, and 12 bases stayed unmatched. Full variable domain (missing parts from reference TRBV11-2 and TRBJ2-7): EAGVAQSPRYKIIEKRQSVAFWCNPISGHATLYWYQQILGQGPKLLIQFQNNGVVDDSQLPKDRFSAERLKGVDSTLKIQPAKLEDSAVYLCASSPSLAGPVEQYFGPGTRLTVT.